These T cell receptor beta chains were read from a single sample in a study of Ad26.COV2.S vaccination and SARS-CoV-2 variants. This table comes from immunoSEQ multiplex PCR, and its TCRdb copy is limited to in-frame clones, with some not included. The sample shows some 39,000 clones, roughly four fifths of them seen only once. Source: peripheral blood, taken after recovery from COVID-19. The receptors come from a human donor who had recovered from COVID-19. The CDR3 runs from the conserved cysteine through the conserved F or W. D genes are given only for firm matches. Not every row has a clone size; where given, it reads once, few, many or a size class.

CDR3 length: 15; clone size: NA; V gene: TRBV19; D gene: NA; J gene: TRBJ1-5; CDR3 DNA: TGTGCCAGTAGGCCGGGGAGGGTTAGGAATCAGCCCCAGCATTTT; CDR3 protein: CASRPGRVRNQPQHF
CDR3 length: 15; clone size: NA; V gene: TRBV5-6; D gene: TRBD1; J gene: TRBJ1-2; CDR3 DNA: TGTGCCAGCAGCCCTACTGGACAGGGATACTATGGCTACACCTTC; CDR3 protein: CASSPTGQGYYGYTF
CDR3 length: 14; clone size: NA; V gene: TRBV3-1/TRBV3-2; D gene: TRBD1; J gene: TRBJ1-6; CDR3 DNA: TGTGCCAGCGCGGACGGGACAGTAAGATCACCCCTCCACTTT; CDR3 protein: CASADGTVRSPLHF
CDR3 length: 14; clone size: NA; V gene: TRBV2; D gene: TRBD2; J gene: TRBJ2-1; CDR3 DNA: TGTGCCAGCAGTGGGCTAGCGGTCTACAATGAGCAGTTCTTC; CDR3 protein: CASSGLAVYNEQFF
CDR3 length: 15; clone size: once; V gene: TRBV10-2; D gene: NA; J gene: TRBJ1-2; CDR3 DNA: TGCGCCAGCACCCGAGGAGGGGGTCAGGGGTATGGCTACACCTTC; CDR3 protein: CASTRGGGQGYGYTF
CDR3 length: 18; clone size: NA; V gene: TRBV3-1/TRBV3-2; D gene: NA; J gene: TRBJ1-2; CDR3 DNA: TGTGCCAGCAGCCAAGATGCGGCCACGCGATCAGCTAACTATGGCTACACCTTC; CDR3 protein: CASSQDAATRSANYGYTF
CDR3 length: 16; clone size: NA; V gene: TRBV18; D gene: NA; J gene: TRBJ1-3; CDR3 DNA: TGTGCCAGCTCACTAACTAGGGACGACTCTGGAAACACCATATATTTT; CDR3 protein: CASSLTRDDSGNTIYF
CDR3 length: 14; clone size: NA; V gene: TRBV29-1; D gene: NA; J gene: TRBJ1-1; CDR3 DNA: TGCAGCGTTGAAGACAGAGCAGGGCTTGGTGAAGCTTTCTTT; CDR3 protein: CSVEDRAGLGEAFF
CDR3 length: 13; clone size: NA; V gene: TRBV3-1/TRBV3-2; D gene: NA; J gene: TRBJ1-4; CDR3 DNA: TGTGCCAGCAGCCTACAGTGGGGTGAAAAACTGTTTTTT; CDR3 protein: CASSLQWGEKLFF
CDR3 length: 11; clone size: NA; V gene: TRBV30; D gene: NA; J gene: TRBJ1-1; CDR3 DNA: TGTGCCTGGAGTGTACTGGGGTTGGCTTTCTTT; CDR3 protein: CAWSVLGLAFF
CDR3 length: 17; clone size: NA; V gene: TRBV14; D gene: TRBD2; J gene: TRBJ2-5; CDR3 DNA: TGTGCCAGCAGCCAAGATTTTGGACTAGCGGGGGGGCAGACCCAGTACTTC; CDR3 protein: CASSQDFGLAGGQTQYF
CDR3 length: 17; clone size: NA; V gene: TRBV18; D gene: NA; J gene: TRBJ2-5; CDR3 DNA: TGTGCCAGCTCACCACCGGGGGTCTTCGGGGGCGAGGAGACCCAGTACTTC; CDR3 protein: CASSPPGVFGGEETQYF
CDR3 length: 18; clone size: NA; V gene: TRBV29-1; D gene: NA; J gene: TRBJ2-3; CDR3 DNA: TGCAGCGTTGAGGTTTTAGCCTACGACTGGAAGGAGGCAGATACGCAGTATTTT; CDR3 protein: CSVEVLAYDWKEADTQYF
CDR3 length: 14; clone size: NA; V gene: TRBV7-3; D gene: NA; J gene: TRBJ1-1; CDR3 DNA: TGTGCCAGCAGCCCGGGGCCGTGGACGACTGAAGCTTTCTTT; CDR3 protein: CASSPGPWTTEAFF
CDR3 length: 16; clone size: NA; V gene: TRBV6-1; D gene: NA; J gene: TRBJ1-6; CDR3 DNA: TGTGCCAGCAGTGCCCGACTACGACAGAGTAATTCACCCCTCCACTTT; CDR3 protein: CASSARLRQSNSPLHF
CDR3 length: 16; clone size: NA; V gene: TRBV9; D gene: NA; J gene: TRBJ2-6; CDR3 DNA: TGTGCCAGCAGCGTAGGGCCGCTTATCAGGGCCAACGTCCTGACTTTC; CDR3 protein: CASSVGPLIRANVLTF
CDR3 length: 15; clone size: once; V gene: TRBV5-1; D gene: TRBD1; J gene: TRBJ2-2; CDR3 DNA: TGCGCCAGCAGCTTTGCGGGACAGGGAACCGGGGAGCTGTTTTTT; CDR3 protein: CASSFAGQGTGELFF
CDR3 length: 14; clone size: NA; V gene: TRBV18; D gene: TRBD1; J gene: TRBJ2-1; CDR3 DNA: TGTGCCAGCTCAATCGGGACAGGGTACAATGAGCAGTTCTTC; CDR3 protein: CASSIGTGYNEQFF
CDR3 length: 13; clone size: NA; V gene: TRBV9; D gene: NA; J gene: TRBJ1-2; CDR3 DNA: TGTGCCAGCAGCGCGAATCTGGGATATGGCTACACCTTC; CDR3 protein: CASSANLGYGYTF
CDR3 length: 17; clone size: NA; V gene: TRBV5-1; D gene: TRBD1; J gene: TRBJ1-1; CDR3 DNA: TGCGCCAGCAGCTCCACTCACCGGACAGGGGCAAACACTGAAGCTTTCTTT; CDR3 protein: CASSSTHRTGANTEAFF